One and the same sample provided the 14 T cell receptor beta chains below, sequenced in a study of control samples from healthy donors and cancer patients. Sequencing was performed with immunoSEQ multiplex PCR; in TCRdb, only in-frame clones are kept and a portion is missing. In total, the table holds about 190,000 clones. Sequencing was performed on blood. These receptors were obtained from a woman aged 25 to 45 in good health.

The chain recombines TRBV11-2 with TRBJ1-2, with 7 bases lining up with TRBD1. CDR1 SGHAT and CDR2 FQNNGV come from the germline V gene. This CDR3 spans 13 amino acids. The J segment lost 8 bases and the V segment lost 5 bases, leaving 8 bases of the junction unmatched. The CDR3 protein is CASSPQQGLGYTF. Here the CDR3 DNA reads TGTGCCAGCAGCCCACAACAGGGGTTGGGCTACACCTTC. Complete variable domain (other parts from reference TRBV11-2 and TRBJ1-2): EAGVAQSPRYKIIEKRQSVAFWCNPISGHATLYWYQQILGQGPKLLIQFQNNGVVDDSQLPKDRFSAERLKGVDSTLKIQPAKLEDSAVYLCASSPQQGLGYTFGSGTRLTVV.

The V gene is TRBV5-5, the J gene TRBJ2-3; D gene unclear. Trimming removed 4 bases from V and 5 bases from J, with 17 bases in between. CDR3 length equals 15 residues. Germline V gives CDR1 SGHKS, CDR2 YYEKEE (reference sequence). CDR3 region: CASSPPFAAGDTQYF. The CDR3 DNA is TGTGCCAGCAGCCCACCCTTTGCGGCAGGAGATACGCAGTATTTT.

The chain has TRBV5-1 and TRBJ1-4; TRBD1 agrees at 7 bases. The CDR3 covers 15 residues. CDR1 and CDR2 (germline): SGHRS, YFSETQ. V dropped 1 base and J dropped 3; count of bases not matched to a gene: 3. CDR3 region: CASSLTGAANEKLFF. The CDR3 coding sequence is TGCGCCAGCAGCTTGACAGGGGCGGCTAATGAAAAACTGTTTTTT.

This chain joins TRBV7-9 and TRBJ1-1; D not resolved. From germline, CDR1 is SEHNR and CDR2 FQNEAQ (reference sequence). Trimming removed 2 bases from V and 5 bases from J, with 9 bases in between. The CDR3 loop spans 13 amino acids. The CDR3 DNA is TGTGCCAGCAGCTTATCTAGCGAGACTGAAGCTTTCTTT. Encoded protein: CASSLSSETEAFF.

CDR3 coding DNA: TGTGCCAGCAGCCCTTTAGCGGGGAGAGGGGAGACCCAGTACTTC. Its translation is CASSPLAGRGETQYF. The V gene is TRBV28, the J gene TRBJ2-5, with 8 bases matching TRBD2. Germline V lookup: CDR1 MDHEN, CDR2 SYDVKM. The J segment lost 5 bases and the V segment lost 6 bases, leaving 11 bases of the junction unmatched. This CDR3 is built from 15 residues. The full variable domain, completed using reference TRBV28 and TRBJ2-5, is DVKVTQSSRYLVKRTGEKVFLECVQDMDHENMFWYRQDPGLGLRLIYFSYDVKMKEKGDIPEGYSVSREKKERFSLILESASTNQTSMYLCASSPLAGRGETQYFGPGTRLLVL.

This chain connects TRBV19 to TRBJ2-1, with a weak D call TRBD2 (5 bases). Trimming cost V 5 bases and J 9 bases, with 20 bases left between them. This CDR3 comprises 15 residues. The germline gives CDR1 LNHDA, CDR2 SQIVND (reference sequence). The CDR3 nucleotides read TGTGCCAGTAGTCCCCTCGAGGGTGGGGTTTTTGAGCAGTTCTTC. Its protein is CASSPLEGGVFEQFF.

The chain is built from TRBV14 and TRBJ1-3, with D possibly TRBD1 on 6 matching bases. V dropped 4 bases and J dropped 3 bases, with 13 bases sitting between them. The CDR3 is made up of 15 amino acids. The germline CDR1 and CDR2 sequences are SGHDN and FVKESK. DNA for the CDR3: TGTGCCAGCAGCCCAGTCAGGGGTTTTGGAAACACCATATATTTT. It yields the protein CASSPVRGFGNTIYF.

J is TRBJ1-1 and V is TRBV4-2; D ambiguous. Trimming left V 3 bases short and J 3 bases short, with 8 bases between. This CDR3 is built from 13 residues. Germline loops: CDR1 LGHNA, CDR2 YNFKEQ. CDR3 nucleotides: TGTGCCAGCAGCCAGCCTGGGGACACTGAAGCTTTCTTT. Amino acids: CASSQPGDTEAFF.

The V gene is TRBV7-8, the J gene TRBJ1-1, with 8 bases fitting TRBD1. This CDR3 comprises 15 residues. Germline CDR1 and CDR2: SGHVS and FQNEAQ. Trimming removed 3 bases from V and 1 base from J; junction bases left unmatched: 4. The CDR3, as DNA: TGTGCCAGCAGCTTTTCGACAGGGGCGAACACTGAAGCTTTCTTT. This codes for CASSFSTGANTEAFF.

This rearrangement joins TRBV7-9 to TRBJ1-1; D might be TRBD1 (6 bases). Looked up from germline, CDR1 is SEHNR and CDR2 is FQNEAQ (reference sequence). The CDR3 is 14 amino acids. The V end lost 2 bases, the J end lost 5 bases, and 12 bases lay between the germline ends. As DNA, the CDR3 is TGTGCCAGCAGCTTAACTACAGGGAGTACTGAAGCTTTCTTT. The encoded protein is CASSLTTGSTEAFF.

This chain connects TRBV19 to TRBJ2-5; D is perhaps TRBD1 (6 bases). CDR3 length equals 14 residues. Germline values: CDR1 LNHDA, CDR2 SQIVND (reference sequence). The V end lost 4 bases, the J end lost 2 bases, and 11 bases lay between the germline ends. The CDR3 loop is CASSNWTEQETQYF. The DNA for the CDR3 is TGTGCCAGTAGTAACTGGACAGAACAAGAGACCCAGTACTTC. Drawing the rest from reference TRBV19 and TRBJ2-5, the complete variable domain is DGGITQSPKYLFRKEGQNVTLSCEQNLNHDAMYWYRQDPGQGLRLIYYSQIVNDFQKGDIAEGYSVSREKKESFPLTVTSAQKNPTAFYLCASSNWTEQETQYFGPGTRLLVL.

The chain carries TRBV28 and TRBJ1-1; 7 bases agree with TRBD1. Germline V gene data show CDR1 as MDHEN and CDR2 as SYDVKM. V shed 4 bases, J shed 3 bases, and the junction held 11 bases outside the gene matches. There are 16 residues in the CDR3. The chain's CDR3 is CASSWDPSRGDTEAFF. DNA for the CDR3: TGTGCCAGCAGTTGGGACCCGTCCAGGGGGGACACTGAAGCTTTCTTT.

V and J are TRBV6-5 and TRBJ2-3; 10 bases align to TRBD1. With V trimmed by 11 bases and J by 3 bases, 5 bases remained unmatched. Germline lookup yields CDR1 MNHEY and CDR2 SVGAGI. The CDR3 is made up of 13 amino acids. CDR3 DNA: TGTGCCTGCCGGGACAGGGGTACAGATACGCAGTATTTT. Amino acids: CACRDRGTDTQYF.

This rearrangement joins TRBV7-8 to TRBJ1-5, with 7 bases that match TRBD1. Germline loops: CDR1 SGHVS, CDR2 FQNEAQ. This CDR3 contains 13 residues. V gave up 4 bases and J gave up 6 bases; unmatched junction bases: 3. CDR3 coding DNA: TGTGCCAGCAGCTCCCAGGGGGGTCAGCCCCAGCATTTT. This gives the protein CASSSQGGQPQHF.